One sample yielded the 3 T cell receptor beta chains listed below, sequenced in a study of blood T cell repertoires in COVID-19. Only in-frame clones appear in the TCRdb table, and some are missing; sequencing was by immunoSEQ multiplex PCR. The table lists under 250,000 clones, approximately 89% of them singletons. Source material: peripheral blood. The receptors originated from a woman in her fifties or sixties who had recovered from COVID-19.

This chain joins TRBV2 and TRBJ1-5; 10 bases map to TRBD1. The CDR3 length is 14 residues. Germline CDR1 and CDR2: SNHLY and FYNNEI. The V gene end was trimmed by 6 bases and the J gene end by 6 bases; junction bases not matched to a gene: 5. CDR3 sequence: CASRATGGFQPQHF. The CDR3 DNA reads as TGTGCCAGCAGAGCGACAGGGGGCTTTCAGCCCCAGCATTTT.

The J gene is TRBJ2-1, the V gene TRBV5-1, with D possibly matching TRBD2 (6 bases). The CDR3 sequence is 12 residues long. CDR1 is SGHRS and CDR2 is YFSETQ in the germline V gene. V was pared by 6 bases and J by 14 bases, with 18 bases between. CDR3 amino acids: CASTTNRDLKFF. CDR3 nucleotide sequence: TGCGCCAGCACGACCAACCGGGACTTAAAGTTCTTC.

V and J are TRBV9 and TRBJ2-5, with 11 bases aligning to TRBD1. The CDR3 consists of 16 residues. Per germline, CDR1 SGDLS and CDR2 YYNGEE. V was pared by 0 bases and J by 4 bases, with 5 bases of the junction left unmatched. This CDR3 is CASSVGGQGVGETQYF. The CDR3 DNA is TGTGCCAGCAGCGTAGGGGGACAGGGGGTCGGAGAGACCCAGTACTTC. Supplemented by reference TRBV9 and TRBJ2-5, the full variable domain reads DSGVTQTPKHLITATGQRVTLRCSPRSGDLSVYWYQQSLDQGLQFLIQYYNGEERAKGNILERFSAQQFPDLHSELNLSSLELGDSALYFCASSVGGQGVGETQYFGPGTRLLVL.